These T cell receptor beta chains were read from a single sample in a study of T cell responses to AZD1222 COVID-19 vaccine. Method: immunoSEQ multiplex PCR; TCRdb's copy keeps in-frame clones and lacks some. This table has fewer than 120,000 clones, roughly four fifths appearing once. The sequences come from peripheral blood, collected on day 0 of AZD1222 vaccination. These receptors all stem from an adult in good health. CDR3s include the opening cysteine and the closing phenylalanine or tryptophan. A D gene is named only where the DNA matches it firmly. Clone size, where shown, is once, few, many, or a class for clones that have expanded.

size	D	length	V	J	DNA	CDR3
medium-sized	NA	13	TRBV4-3	TRBJ1-6	TGCGCCAGCAGCCAAGATACGGATTCACCCCTCCACTTT	CASSQDTDSPLHF
NA	NA	16	TRBV28	TRBJ1-3	TGTGCCAGCAGTTTGTTTCTGGGAAGCTCTGGAAACACCATATATTTT	CASSLFLGSSGNTIYF
few	NA	12	TRBV15	TRBJ2-7	TGTGCCACCAGCAGGGGGATAGAGGAGCAGTACTTC	CATSRGIEEQYF
NA	TRBD1	17	TRBV7-8	TRBJ1-5	TGTGCCAGCAGCTTAGCCCGAGGACAGGGGAGCAATCAGCCCCAGCATTTT	CASSLARGQGSNQPQHF
NA	NA	15	TRBV18	TRBJ1-5	TGTGCCAGCTCTAAGGCCAGGGGAAGCAATCAGCCCCAGCATTTT	CASSKARGSNQPQHF
NA	NA	19	TRBV28	TRBJ1-6	TGTGCCAGCAGTTCTATCTGGGACCTAGGGAGCTCCTATAATTCACCCCTCCACTTT	CASSSIWDLGSSYNSPLHF
NA	NA	13	TRBV28	TRBJ1-1	TGTGCCAGCAGGCCGACAGTGAACACTGAAGCTTTCTTT	CASRPTVNTEAFF
once	NA	16	TRBV3-1/TRBV3-2	TRBJ1-6	TGTGCCAGCAGCCAAGGACACTCGGCGGGGAATTCACCCCTCCACTTT	CASSQGHSAGNSPLHF
few	NA	13	TRBV27	TRBJ1-2	TGTGCCAGCAGTTTAGCACAGAACTATGGCTACACCTTC	CASSLAQNYGYTF
NA	NA	15	TRBV19	TRBJ1-5	TGTGCCAGTAGTATAGGGTCACGGAGAAATCAGCCCCAGCATTTT	CASSIGSRRNQPQHF
NA	NA	14	TRBV9	TRBJ1-2	TGTGCCAGCAGCCCTAGTGGACTTAGCTATGGCTACACCTTC	CASSPSGLSYGYTF
NA	TRBD1	18	TRBV3-1/TRBV3-2	TRBJ2-4	TGTGCCAGCAGCCAAGATGCAAATAGTGGGACAGTCGGAAACATTCAGTACTTC	CASSQDANSGTVGNIQYF
NA	NA	17	TRBV7-9	TRBJ2-1	TGTGCCAGCAGCGTCCGACTGGTGGAGAGCTCCTACAATGAGCAGTTCTTC	CASSVRLVESSYNEQFF
NA	NA	14	TRBV6-5	TRBJ2-2	TGTGCCAGCAGCTACCAAGGAGGTACCGGGGAGCTGTTTTTT	CASSYQGGTGELFF
NA	TRBD1	14	TRBV3-1/TRBV3-2	TRBJ2-3	TGTGCCAGCAGCCGATCACAGGGGATAGATACGCAGTATTTT	CASSRSQGIDTQYF
few	NA	16	TRBV7-2	TRBJ1-5	TGTGCCAGCAGCTTATGGGCAGGGTACGGTCAACAGCCCCAGCATTTT	CASSLWAGYGQQPQHF
once	NA	14	TRBV28	TRBJ1-2	TGTGCCAGCAGTTTAGGGACGGACTTCTATGGCTACACCTTC	CASSLGTDFYGYTF
NA	NA	14	TRBV28	TRBJ1-5	TGTGCCAGCAGTTTAATCACGGGGAATCAGCCCCAGCATTTT	CASSLITGNQPQHF
NA	NA	11	TRBV28	TRBJ1-2	TGTGCCAGCAGTTACCGGGGAGGCTACACCTTC	CASSYRGGYTF
NA	NA	15	TRBV21-1	TRBJ1-2	TGTGCCAGCAGCAAAGGTCGGGACGGCCTCGGATGCTACACCTTC	CASSKGRDGLGCYTF
NA	TRBD2	16	TRBV28	TRBJ2-1	TGTGCCAGCAGTTCCCCGGGACTAGCTGGCATCAGGGAGCAGTTCTTC	CASSSPGLAGIREQFF